These 7 T cell receptor beta chains originate from one sample sequenced in a study of blood T cell repertoires in COVID-19. Sequenced by immunoSEQ multiplex PCR; TCRdb stores in-frame clones only, minus some. This sample has approximately 28,000 clones; roughly 80% occur once, and the top ten carry approximately 15%. The sample taken for sequencing was peripheral blood. The receptors stem from an older woman with acute or convalescent COVID-19.

This clone appeared a single time. V usage is TRBV2 and J usage is TRBJ2-7; D remains unclear. The germline CDR1 and CDR2 sequences are SNHLY and FYNNEI. With 8 bases removed from V and 3 bases from J, the gap between germline ends came to 8 bases. This CDR3 is built from 11 residues. The CDR3 bases are TGTGCCAGCTCGCAGGTCTACGAGCAGTACTTC. It encodes CASSQVYEQYF. Complete variable domain (other parts from reference TRBV2 and TRBJ2-7): EPEVTQTPSHQVTQMGQEVILRCVPISNHLYFYWYRQILGQKVEFLVSFYNNEISEKSEIFDDQFSVERPDGSNFTLKIRSTKLEDSAMYFCASSQVYEQYFGPGTRLTVT.

The rearrangement joins TRBV28 to TRBJ1-1, with TRBD1 identical over 11 bases. The junction had 3 bases not matched to a gene; V was cut back by 11 bases and J by 1 base. CDR3 size: 13 residues. Germline-derived CDR1 and CDR2 are MDHEN and SYDVKM. The CDR3 protein is CASDRGQNTEAFF. CDR3 DNA: TGTGCCTCGGACAGGGGGCAGAACACTGAAGCTTTCTTT. The complete variable domain, with remaining parts taken from reference TRBV28 and TRBJ1-1, reads DVKVTQSSRYLVKRTGEKVFLECVQDMDHENMFWYRQDPGLGLRLIYFSYDVKMKEKGDIPEGYSVSREKKERFSLILESASTNQTSMYLCASDRGQNTEAFFGQGTRLTVV.

The chain carries TRBV29-1 and TRBJ1-2; TRBD1 aligns across 10 bases. Germline trimming cut 4 bases from V and 5 bases from J; bases unmatched to any gene: 4. Germline CDR1 SQVTM, CDR2 ANQGSEA. This CDR3 region has 13 residues. The CDR3, as DNA: TGCAGCGTTGGGAGGACAGGGGGATATGGCTACACCTTC. This gives the protein CSVGRTGGYGYTF.

This clone has only a few counts. The chain links TRBV5-1 to TRBJ2-3, with 7 bases fitting TRBD1. The V segment lost 3 bases and the J segment 5 bases; nucleotides outside the gene matches: 9. CDR3 length equals 15 residues. Germline-derived CDR1 and CDR2 are SGHRS and YFSETQ. DNA for the CDR3: TGCGCCAGCAGCTCCACAGGGGATGGTGGAGATACGCAGTATTTT. Translation gives CASSSTGDGGDTQYF.

The rearrangement uses TRBV5-5 and TRBJ2-7, with a possible D match to TRBD1 (6 bases). The V end was cut by 4 bases, the J end by 3 bases, with 14 bases between. Germline V CDR1 and CDR2: SGHKS, YYEKEE (reference sequence). The CDR3 length is 14 residues. The CDR3 spells CASSGRQGNYEQYF. The CDR3 DNA reads TGTGCCAGCAGCGGACGGCAGGGGAACTACGAGCAGTACTTC. The full variable domain, in which reference TRBV5-5 and TRBJ2-7 provide the parts outside the CDR3, is DAGVTQSPTHLIKTRGQQVTLRCSPISGHKSVSWYQQVLGQGPQFIFQYYEKEERGRGNFPDRFSARQFPNYSSELNVNALLLGDSALYLCASSGRQGNYEQYFGPGTRLTVT.

The table lists this clone with a few counts. The rearrangement uses TRBV7-2 and TRBJ2-5; 15 bases line up with TRBD2. The CDR3 has 18 residues. The germline CDR1 and CDR2 sequences are SGHTA and FQGNSA. After removal of 4 bases from V and 2 bases from J, the junction contained 8 bases not matched to a gene. CDR3 DNA: TGTGCCAGCAGCTCCCCGGGACTAGCGGGGGGATCACAAGAGACCCAGTACTTC. As protein: CASSSPGLAGGSQETQYF.

The chain couples TRBV30 to TRBJ2-2; D not certain. The CDR3 has 13 amino acids. V was shortened by 3 bases and J by 6 bases, with 11 bases between the two germline ends. Germline V gene lookup returns CDR1 GTSNPN and CDR2 SVGIG (reference sequence). CDR3: CAWSAYSSGELFF. CDR3 nucleotide sequence: TGTGCCTGGAGCGCATATAGTTCCGGGGAGCTGTTTTTT.